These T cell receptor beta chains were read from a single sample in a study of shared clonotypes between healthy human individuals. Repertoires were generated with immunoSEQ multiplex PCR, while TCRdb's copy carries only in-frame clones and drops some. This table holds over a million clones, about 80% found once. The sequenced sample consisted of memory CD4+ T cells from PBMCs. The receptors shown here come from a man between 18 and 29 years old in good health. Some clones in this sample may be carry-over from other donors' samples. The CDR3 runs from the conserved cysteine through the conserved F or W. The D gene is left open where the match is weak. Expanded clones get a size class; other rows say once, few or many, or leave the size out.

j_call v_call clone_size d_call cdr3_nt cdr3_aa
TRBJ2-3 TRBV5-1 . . TGCGCCAGCAGTCCTATTCCAGATACGCAGTATTTT CASSPIPDTQYF
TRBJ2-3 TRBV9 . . TGTGCCAGCAGCCCCGGACGGAGCCCAGATACGCAGTATTTT CASSPGRSPDTQYF
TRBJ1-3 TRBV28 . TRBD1 TGTGCCAGCAGTTGGGGACCATCGACAGGGTCGGGATTTTTTGGAAACACCATATATTTT CASSWGPSTGSGFFGNTIYF
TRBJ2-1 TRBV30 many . TGTGCCTGGAGTGTAGGCCAGCATGAGCAGTTCTTC CAWSVGQHEQFF
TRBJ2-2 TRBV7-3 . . TGTGCCAGCAGCCCTGCGGGTAATTCGAACACCGGGGAGCTGTTTTTT CASSPAGNSNTGELFF
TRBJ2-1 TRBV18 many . TGTGCCAGCTCACCCTGGCAGGGCTTCAATGAGCAGTTCTTC CASSPWQGFNEQFF
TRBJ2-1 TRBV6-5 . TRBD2 TGTGCCAGCAGTCTGGGACTAGTTAGTCGAAATGAGCAGTTCTTC CASSLGLVSRNEQFF
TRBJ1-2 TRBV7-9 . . TGTGCCAGCAGCTTAGAGGGTTTATACACCTTC CASSLEGLYTF
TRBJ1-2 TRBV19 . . TGTGCCAGTAGACTCCTGAACTATGGCTACACCTTC CASRLLNYGYTF
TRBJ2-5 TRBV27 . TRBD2 TGTGCCAGCAGGATAGGACTAGCGCACCGGGAGACCCAGTACTTC CASRIGLAHRETQYF
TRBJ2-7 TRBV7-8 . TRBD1 TGTGCCAGCAGCGTTGGGACAGGGGCGACCCACGAGCAGTACTTC CASSVGTGATHEQYF